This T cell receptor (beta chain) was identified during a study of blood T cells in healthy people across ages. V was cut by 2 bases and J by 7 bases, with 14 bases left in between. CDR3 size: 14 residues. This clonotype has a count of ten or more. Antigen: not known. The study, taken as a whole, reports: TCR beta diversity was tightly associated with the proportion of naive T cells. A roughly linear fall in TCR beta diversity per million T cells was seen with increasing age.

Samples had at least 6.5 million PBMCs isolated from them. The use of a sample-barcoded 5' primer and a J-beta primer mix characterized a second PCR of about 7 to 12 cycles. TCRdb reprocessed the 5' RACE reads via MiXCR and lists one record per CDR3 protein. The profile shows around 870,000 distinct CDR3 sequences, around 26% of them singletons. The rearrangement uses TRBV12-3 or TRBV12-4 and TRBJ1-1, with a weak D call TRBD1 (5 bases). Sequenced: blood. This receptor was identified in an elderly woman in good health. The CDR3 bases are TGTGCCAGCAGTTTACGGGGCGGAGATAGTGAAGCTTTCTTT. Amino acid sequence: CASSLRGGDSEAFF.